This is a list of T cell receptor beta chains from one sample in a study of cytomegalovirus exposure and HLA in healthy donors. Repertoires were generated with immunoSEQ multiplex PCR, while TCRdb's copy carries only in-frame clones and drops some. The data hold 190,000 or so clones, with about four fifths observed a single time. Specimen: PBMCs. All receptors derive from a man aged 50 to 60 in good health and CMV-seronegative. Each CDR3 is given with its conserved first and last residue. The D gene is left open where the match is weak. Expanded clones get a size class; other rows say once, few or many, or leave the size out.

j_gene,d_gene,abundance,v_gene,CDR3aa,CDR3nt
TRBJ1-2,TRBD1,NA,TRBV2,CASRTGPNGYTF,TGTGCCAGTAGGACAGGGCCTAACGGCTACACCTTC
TRBJ1-6,TRBD1,NA,TRBV7-3,CASSLEGALRNSPLHF,TGTGCCAGCAGCTTAGAGGGGGCGCTTAGGAATTCACCCCTCCACTTT
TRBJ2-5,TRBD2,NA,TRBV7-6,CASSRGTGGPEETQYF,TGTGCCAGCAGCAGGGGGACGGGGGGGCCAGAAGAGACCCAGTACTTC
TRBJ1-4,TRBD1,NA,TRBV18,CASSQDRVGEKLFF,TGTGCCAGCTCACAAGACAGGGTCGGAGAAAAACTGTTTTTT
TRBJ1-6,NA,few,TRBV6-5,CASSRQISWDSPLHF,TGTGCCAGCAGCCGACAAATATCATGGGATTCACCCCTCCACTTT
TRBJ2-7,NA,few,TRBV18,CASSKIEAQYEQYF,TGTGCCAGCTCGAAAATCGAGGCGCAATACGAGCAGTACTTC
TRBJ2-7,NA,NA,TRBV15,CATSRAWSSEQYF,TGTGCCACCAGCAGAGCCTGGAGCTCCGAGCAGTACTTC
TRBJ2-2,TRBD1,few,TRBV18,CASSPSDRGRSGELFF,TGTGCCAGCTCACCGTCGGACAGGGGGCGATCCGGGGAGCTGTTTTTT
TRBJ1-3,TRBD1,NA,TRBV6-1,CASREQGAPISGNTIYF,TGTGCCAGCAGGGAACAGGGGGCACCGATCTCTGGAAACACCATATATTTT
TRBJ1-4,TRBD1,NA,TRBV28,CASSRSYGTGSVKLFF,TGTGCCAGCAGTCGTTCCTACGGGACAGGTTCCGTAAAACTGTTTTTT
TRBJ2-7,NA,NA,TRBV18,CASSSRLGYDEQYF,TGTGCCAGCTCATCCAGACTGGGTTACGACGAGCAGTACTTC
TRBJ2-3,NA,NA,TRBV19,CASALSYSTDTQYF,TGTGCCAGCGCTCTGAGCTATAGCACAGATACGCAGTATTTT
TRBJ1-5,TRBD1,NA,TRBV4-3,CASSQDYRGSQPQHF,TGCGCCAGCAGCCAAGATTACAGGGGGTCACAGCCCCAGCATTTT
TRBJ1-4,TRBD1,NA,TRBV2,CASSLQGQGPEKLFF,TGTGCCAGCAGTCTCCAAGGACAGGGACCTGAAAAACTGTTTTTT
TRBJ1-2,NA,NA,TRBV27,CASSDRRYGYTF,TGTGCCAGCAGTGACAGAAGATATGGCTACACCTTC
TRBJ2-1,TRBD2,once,TRBV14,CASTPGRRTSGSDEQFF,TGTGCCAGCACCCCAGGACGGAGGACTAGCGGGAGCGATGAGCAGTTCTTC
TRBJ2-7,NA,NA,TRBV29-1,CSVEDGQNYEQYF,TGCAGCGTTGAAGACGGACAGAACTACGAGCAGTACTTC
TRBJ1-2,TRBD1,NA,TRBV15,CATSRPTGERNYGYTF,TGTGCCACCAGCAGACCGACAGGGGAGCGTAACTATGGCTACACCTTC
TRBJ2-7,TRBD1,NA,TRBV7-2,CASSSTGYEQYF,TGTGCCAGCAGCTCGACAGGGTACGAGCAGTACTTC
TRBJ2-3,NA,NA,TRBV5-4,CASSLAGIRVTDTQYF,TGTGCCAGCAGCTTGGCCGGGATAAGAGTCACAGATACGCAGTATTTT
TRBJ2-7,NA,once,TRBV4-3,CASSPTRTPEGYEQYF,TGCGCCAGCAGCCCTACACGGACACCTGAAGGGTACGAGCAGTACTTC
TRBJ2-5,NA,NA,TRBV5-1,CASLVQPGGETQYF,TGCGCCAGCCTTGTCCAACCTGGAGGAGAGACCCAGTACTTC
TRBJ2-7,NA,NA,TRBV10-1,CASSDREYPYEQYF,TGCGCCAGCAGCGATAGGGAGTACCCCTACGAGCAGTACTTC
TRBJ1-4,NA,NA,TRBV19,CAILTRETATNEKLFF,TGTGCCATATTAACACGGGAGACGGCAACTAATGAAAAACTGTTTTTT
TRBJ2-7,TRBD2,once,TRBV7-6,CASSLGLGTSGHEQYF,TGTGCCAGCAGCTTAGGTCTCGGGACTAGCGGCCACGAGCAGTACTTC
TRBJ2-1,NA,NA,TRBV29-1,CSVVAGGNEQFF,TGCAGCGTTGTAGCTGGCGGCAATGAGCAGTTCTTC
TRBJ2-7,TRBD2,NA,TRBV19,CATSERGRISYEQYF,TGTGCCACTTCAGAGCGGGGCAGGATCTCCTACGAGCAGTACTTC
TRBJ1-6,TRBD1,few,TRBV27,CASSPGQRGSPLHF,TGTGCCAGCAGCCCGGGACAGAGGGGTTCACCCCTCCACTTT
TRBJ1-2,TRBD1,NA,TRBV7-9,CSSIQGPGYTF,TGTTCCAGCATACAGGGGCCTGGCTACACCTTC
TRBJ2-7,TRBD2,NA,TRBV9,CAAGASGGPSSYEQYF,TGTGCCGCGGGGGCTAGCGGGGGGCCGAGCTCCTACGAGCAGTACTTC
TRBJ1-5,NA,NA,TRBV6-5,CASSYSSGNQPQHF,TGTGCCAGCAGTTACTCCTCAGGCAATCAGCCCCAGCATTTT
TRBJ2-5,NA,NA,TRBV11-2,CASTQGRGRQTQYF,TGTGCCAGCACCCAGGGGAGGGGGAGACAGACCCAGTACTTC
TRBJ2-7,TRBD1,NA,TRBV5-1,CASSNRDRGHEQYF,TGCGCCAGCAGCAACCGGGACAGGGGACACGAGCAGTACTTC
TRBJ2-1,TRBD2,NA,TRBV13,CAGSLGREVVNEQFF,TGTGCCGGCAGCTTGGGGAGGGAGGTGGTGAATGAGCAGTTCTTC
TRBJ2-7,TRBD2,NA,TRBV2,CASRPGLAGFEQYF,TGTGCCAGCAGACCCGGACTAGCGGGCTTCGAGCAGTACTTC
TRBJ2-7,TRBD1,NA,TRBV7-8,CASRLKRDRAGEQYF,TGTGCCAGCAGGTTAAAACGGGACAGGGCGGGTGAGCAGTACTTC
TRBJ1-2,TRBD1,NA,TRBV2,CASRDLRTGGRRGYTF,TGTGCCAGCAGGGATCTCAGGACAGGAGGACGGCGTGGCTACACCTTC
TRBJ1-4,NA,NA,TRBV4-3,CASSLKASRAGGEKLFF,TGCGCCAGCAGCCTCAAAGCTAGCAGGGCCGGGGGTGAAAAACTGTTTTTT
TRBJ2-3,TRBD2,once,TRBV7-3,CASSRSGIFTDTQYF,TGTGCCAGCAGCAGGAGCGGGATCTTCACAGATACGCAGTATTTT